A single sample is the source of the 14 T cell receptor beta chains below, sequenced in a study of blood T cell repertoires in COVID-19. Only in-frame clones appear in the TCRdb table, and some are missing; sequencing was by immunoSEQ multiplex PCR. The data hold 200,000 to 300,000 clones, with approximately 80% observed a single time. Sequencing used peripheral blood. The receptors derive from a woman in her fifties or sixties with active or convalescent COVID-19.

V usage is TRBV5-1 and J usage is TRBJ1-3; a weak D match, TRBD1 (5 bases). V was cut by 0 bases and J by 1 base, with 14 bases left in between. This CDR3 is 17 amino acids long. Germline V gene data show CDR1 as SGHRS and CDR2 as YFSETQ. CDR3 loop: CASSLAPGGTSGNTIYF. CDR3 DNA: TGCGCCAGCAGCTTGGCGCCCGGGGGGACGTCTGGAAACACCATATATTTT.

The chain recombines TRBV29-1 with TRBJ2-5, with 10 bases that match TRBD2. CDR3 length equals 13 residues. The germline gives CDR1 SQVTM, CDR2 ANQGSEA. The V segment lost 6 bases and the J segment 3 bases; nucleotides outside the gene matches: 4. CDR3 in DNA: TGCAGCGTGGGACTAGCGACCGAAGAGACCCAGTACTTC. This encodes CSVGLATEETQYF.

The chain employs TRBV30 and TRBJ2-5; TRBD2 matches at 13 bases. Germline CDR1 reads GTSNPN; CDR2 reads SVGIG (reference sequence). The CDR3 length is 17 residues. Trimming cost V 2 bases and J 4 bases; bases outside gene matches: 10. CDR3 nucleotides: TGTGCCTGGAGTCCGGGACTAGCGGGACCGGGAGGAGAGACCCAGTACTTC. It codes for CAWSPGLAGPGGETQYF.

The chain uses TRBV19 and TRBJ1-2, with D uncertain. Germline V gene lookup returns CDR1 LNHDA and CDR2 SQIVND (reference sequence). V was trimmed by 3 bases and J by 5 bases, leaving 16 bases between them. This CDR3 spans 15 amino acids. The CDR3 bases are TGTGCCAGTAGTATGAGGGTAGGCATTAGGTATGGCTACACCTTC. This translates into CASSMRVGIRYGYTF.

This chain links TRBV19 with TRBJ2-2, with 10 bases aligning to TRBD1. V lost 6 bases, J lost 6 bases, and 4 bases stayed unmatched. Per the germline V gene, CDR1 is LNHDA and CDR2 is SQIVND (reference sequence). CDR3 length equals 14 residues. For the CDR3, the DNA is TGTGCCAGTAGCCACGGACAGGGGGCCGGGGAGCTGTTTTTT. This encodes CASSHGQGAGELFF.

This clone was observed a single time. The chain couples TRBV9 to TRBJ2-1; 10 bases are shared with TRBD1. This CDR3 is 17 amino acids long. With 2 bases clipped from V and 5 bases from J, the junction kept 10 bases outside the gene matches. In germline, CDR1 is SGDLS, CDR2 YYNGEE. CDR3 bases: TGTGCCAGCAGCGTCTCTTTGAGGGGGACAGGGGACAATGAGCAGTTCTTC. It encodes CASSVSLRGTGDNEQFF.

This clone was picked up one time. The chain joins TRBV28 to TRBJ1-2; no reliable D call. Germline V gene sequence: CDR1 MDHEN, CDR2 SYDVKM. Trimming stripped 3 bases from V and 4 bases from J, with 12 bases between. The CDR3 runs 14 residues. The CDR3 sequence is CASSFPLGSYGYTF. The CDR3 coding sequence is TGTGCCAGCAGTTTTCCCCTGGGGAGCTATGGCTACACCTTC.

This chain joins TRBV2 and TRBJ2-7; weak D call: TRBD2 (6 bases). CDR3 size: 14 residues. The germline gives CDR1 SNHLY, CDR2 FYNNEI. V lost 7 bases and J 3 bases, leaving 16 bases between the germline ends. The CDR3 DNA sequence: TGTGCCAGCAAGGAGAGCAGGGAGGACTACGAGCAGTACTTC. It specifies CASKESREDYEQYF.

This clone was counted a single time. The J gene is TRBJ2-3, the V gene TRBV7-9; 10 bases align to TRBD1. The V gene end was trimmed by 4 bases and the J gene end by 7 bases; junction bases not matched to a gene: 5. From germline, CDR1 is SEHNR and CDR2 FQNEAQ (reference sequence). The CDR3 has 14 amino acids. CDR3 in amino acids: CASSWDRGPHTQYF. The CDR3 region has the DNA TGTGCCAGCAGCTGGGACAGGGGCCCACATACGCAGTATTTT.

The J gene is TRBJ2-1, the V gene TRBV11-2, with 12 bases fitting TRBD1. V was clipped by 6 bases and J by 4 bases; unmatched bases: 10. The CDR3 extends over 17 amino acids. Germline CDR1 and CDR2: SGHAT and FQNNGV. CDR3 coding DNA: TGTGCCAGCAGAGCTGTGGGACAGGGGGCACGATACAATGAGCAGTTCTTC. Encoded protein: CASRAVGQGARYNEQFF.

This clone was counted many times. The rearrangement joins TRBV4-1 to TRBJ2-6; 9 bases line up with TRBD2. Germline assignment: CDR1 MGHRA and CDR2 YSYEKL. The V gene end was trimmed by 0 bases and the J gene end by 4 bases; junction bases not matched to a gene: 10. The CDR3 totals 19 residues. DNA for the CDR3: TGCGCCAGCAGCCAAGATTCGACTAGCGGACCTCTGGGGGCCAACGTCCTGACTTTC. It encodes CASSQDSTSGPLGANVLTF.

The chain recombines TRBV9 with TRBJ2-1, with D tentatively TRBD2 (5 bases). Trimming took off 1 base at V and 5 bases at J, with 7 bases between the two ends. This CDR3 has 13 amino acids. CDR1 and CDR2 from the germline V gene are SGDLS and YYNGEE. The CDR3 loop reads CASSVRGNNEQFF. The CDR3 nucleotides read TGTGCCAGCAGCGTACGAGGGAACAATGAGCAGTTCTTC.

The chain is built from TRBV11-2 and TRBJ1-3, with 7 positions matching TRBD1. V lost 4 bases to trimming and J lost 0 bases; unmatched junction nucleotides: 6. Germline V gives CDR1 SGHAT, CDR2 FQNNGV. The CDR3 is 16 residues long. In nucleotides, the CDR3 is TGTGCCAGCAGCTCAGGGGGAAAGGGCTCTGGAAACACCATATATTTT. This translates into CASSSGGKGSGNTIYF.

This rearrangement joins TRBV29-1 to TRBJ2-3, with D possibly matching TRBD1 (5 bases). The CDR3 is made up of 13 amino acids. Germline values: CDR1 SQVTM, CDR2 ANQGSEA. V was clipped by 7 bases and J by 0 bases, with 11 bases between them. This chain's CDR3 is CSARQLSTDTQYF. The CDR3 region has the DNA TGCAGCGCAAGACAGCTTAGCACAGATACGCAGTATTTT.